Following are 10 T cell receptor beta chains from one sample sequenced in a study of control samples from healthy donors and cancer patients. The protocol was immunoSEQ multiplex PCR, while the TCRdb copy is restricted to in-frame clones and leaves out a portion. The sample holds tens of thousands of clones, around nine tenths seen once. The sample consisted of blood. The origin of the receptors is a woman in her fifties or sixties in good health.

In this sample, this clone turned up once. This rearrangement joins TRBV2 to TRBJ2-1; TRBD1 matches 7 bases. V lost 7 bases, J lost 4 bases, and 10 bases stayed unmatched. The germline gives CDR1 SNHLY, CDR2 FYNNEI. CDR3 length: 15 residues. Written as DNA, the CDR3 is TGTGCCAGCATCGGGTTACAGGGGCGTTACAATGAGCAGTTCTTC. Translation gives CASIGLQGRYNEQFF.

The chain employs TRBV14 and TRBJ2-3; either TRBD1 or TRBD2 may fit D (5 bases each). The CDR3 has 16 amino acids. V shed 3 bases and J shed 5 bases, with 18 bases lying between them. The germline CDR1 and CDR2 sequences are SGHDN and FVKESK. In nucleotides, the CDR3 is TGTGCCAGCAGCCATGCGACGGGGCGAGGTCGAGATACGCAGTATTTT. It translates to CASSHATGRGRDTQYF.

This chain uses TRBV7-2 with TRBJ1-5, with D perhaps TRBD1 (6 bases). Germline lookup yields CDR1 SGHTA and CDR2 FQGNSA. This CDR3 has 16 amino acids. Trimming cost V 5 bases and J 3 bases, with 17 bases left between them. CDR3 sequence reads: CASSPRGGRNNQPQHF. As DNA, the CDR3 is TGTGCCAGCAGCCCCCGAGGGGGTAGGAACAATCAGCCCCAGCATTTT.

V and J are TRBV24-1 and TRBJ1-2, with D unresolved. The CDR3 spans 12 residues. The germline gives CDR1 KGHDR, CDR2 SFDVKD. The V end lost 3 bases, the J end lost 7 bases, and 8 bases lay between the germline ends. In DNA, the CDR3 is TGTGCCACCAGTGATGGGTCAGGTGGCTACACCTTC. This codes for CATSDGSGGYTF.

The chain has TRBV12-5 and TRBJ2-1; perhaps TRBD2 as D (5 bases). Germline V gives CDR1 LGHNT, CDR2 FRNRAP. The V end lost 7 bases, the J end lost 3 bases, and 13 bases lay between the germline ends. CDR3 length equals 14 residues. The chain's CDR3 is CASALPGIYNEQFF. CDR3 DNA: TGTGCTAGTGCCCTGCCGGGGATCTACAATGAGCAGTTCTTC.

The V call is TRBV12-3 or TRBV12-4, the J call TRBJ1-5; weak D call: TRBD1 (5 bases). V was trimmed by 6 bases and J by 9 bases, leaving 15 bases between them. The CDR3 runs 13 residues. The CDR3 nucleotides read TGTGCCAGCAGCTACCTTAAAGACAGGCCCCAGCATTTT. Encoded protein: CASSYLKDRPQHF.

This sequence joins TRBV11-3 and TRBJ2-7; D might be TRBD1 or TRBD2, each matching 6 bases. This CDR3 is built from 14 residues. The germline CDR1 and CDR2 sequences are SGHNT and YENEEA. With 7 bases removed from V and 4 bases from J, the gap between germline ends came to 17 bases. The CDR3, as DNA: TGTGCCAGCACTCCCTTGCGGGACAAATACGAGCAGTACTTC. It codes for CASTPLRDKYEQYF.

The chain uses TRBV6-5 and TRBJ1-1, with D possibly being TRBD1 (5 bases). Germline V CDR1 and CDR2: MNHEY, SVGAGI. Trimming took off 0 bases at V and 12 bases at J, with 11 bases between the two ends. The CDR3 is made up of 12 amino acids. The CDR3 coding sequence is TGTGCCAGCAGTTACTCAGGGGTGGAAACTTTCTTT. The encoded protein is CASSYSGVETFF.

V and J are TRBV4-1 and TRBJ2-6; possibly TRBD1 or TRBD2 for D (5 bases each). The V end lost 0 bases, the J end lost 4 bases, and 22 bases lay between the germline ends. Germline V gene lookup returns CDR1 MGHRA and CDR2 YSYEKL. CDR3 size: 20 residues. The CDR3 here is CASSQDLGGKAVAGANVLTF. CDR3 DNA sequence: TGCGCCAGCAGCCAAGATCTTGGGGGTAAAGCAGTAGCAGGGGCCAACGTCCTGACTTTC.

This sequence joins TRBV2 and TRBJ1-4, with D possibly being TRBD1 (5 bases). The V gene lost 3 bases and the J gene lost 3 bases, with 5 bases spanning the gap. CDR3 length: 13 amino acids. Looked up from germline, CDR1 is SNHLY and CDR2 is FYNNEI. CDR3 in DNA: TGTGCCAGCAGTGACAGGGCTAATGAAAAACTGTTTTTT. It is translated as CASSDRANEKLFF.